These 3 T cell receptor beta chains originate from one sample sequenced in a study of blood T cells in healthy people across ages. Combining a sample-barcoded 5' primer with a J-beta primer mix, a second PCR ran for about 7 to 11 cycles. TCRdb re-called the 5' RACE reads through MiXCR, storing one row per CDR3 protein. The table lists about 1.4 million distinct CDR3 sequences, 59% of them singletons, with 6.5% to 8% in the top ten. Sequencing used blood. These receptors originate from a man younger than 30 in good health.

This clonotype turned up a few times. The chain joins TRBV7-8 to TRBJ2-7; 7 bases fit TRBD1. V lost 4 bases, J lost 2 bases, and 5 bases stayed unmatched. This CDR3 has 14 residues. Germline V lookup: CDR1 SGHVS, CDR2 FQNEAQ. Here the CDR3 reads CASSSTGNPYEQYF. The CDR3, as DNA: TGTGCCAGCAGCTCGACAGGGAATCCCTACGAGCAGTACTTC.

V gene TRBV25-1 combines with J gene TRBJ1-1; possible D gene TRBD1, 5 bases. V was cut by 1 base and J by 0 bases, with 9 bases left in between. Germline V gene data show CDR1 as MGHDK and CDR2 as SYGVNS. The CDR3 is made up of 15 amino acids. The CDR3, as DNA: TGTGCCAGCAGTGAATCCGGGGACCTGAACACTGAAGCTTTCTTT. It translates to CASSESGDLNTEAFF.

This clonotype was counted only a few times. The chain uses TRBV12-3 or TRBV12-4 and TRBJ2-5; D possibly uses TRBD1 or TRBD2 (5 bases each). CDR3 size: 14 residues. V lost 5 bases and J 1 base, leaving 11 bases between the germline ends. This CDR3 reads CASSRDGFQETQYF. For the CDR3, the DNA is TGTGCCAGCAGTCGGGACGGATTCCAAGAGACCCAGTACTTC.